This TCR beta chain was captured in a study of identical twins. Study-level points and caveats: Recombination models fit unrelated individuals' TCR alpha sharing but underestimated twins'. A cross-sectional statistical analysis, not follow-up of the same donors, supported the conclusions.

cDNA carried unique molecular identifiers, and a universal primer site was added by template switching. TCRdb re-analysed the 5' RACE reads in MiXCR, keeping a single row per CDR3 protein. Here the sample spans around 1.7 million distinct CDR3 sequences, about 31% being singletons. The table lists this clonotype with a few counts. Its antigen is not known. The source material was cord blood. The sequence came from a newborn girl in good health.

The chain's CDR3 is CASSLGGPNGYTF. The CDR3 nucleotides are TGTGCCAGCAGTTTGGGGGGGCCAAATGGCTACACCTTC. The chain uses TRBV28 and TRBJ1-2, with D maybe TRBD1 (6 bases). Per the germline V gene, CDR1 is MDHEN and CDR2 is SYDVKM. CDR3 length equals 13 residues. Trimming pared 3 bases from V and 6 bases from J, leaving 11 bases between.